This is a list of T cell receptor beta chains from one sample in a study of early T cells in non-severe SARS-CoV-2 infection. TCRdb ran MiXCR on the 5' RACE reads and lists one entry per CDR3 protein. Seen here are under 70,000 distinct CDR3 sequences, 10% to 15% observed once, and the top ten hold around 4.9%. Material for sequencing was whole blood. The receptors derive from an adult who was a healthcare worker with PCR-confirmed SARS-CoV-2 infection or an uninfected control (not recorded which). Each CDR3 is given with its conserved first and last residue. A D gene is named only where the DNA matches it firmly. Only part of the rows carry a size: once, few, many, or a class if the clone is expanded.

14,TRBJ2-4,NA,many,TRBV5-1,CASSLGSDRDIQYF,TGCGCCAGCAGCTTGGGCTCGGACAGAGACATTCAGTACTTC
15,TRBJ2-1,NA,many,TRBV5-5,CASRWTTSGYNEQFF,TGTGCCAGCAGATGGACTACCTCGGGGTACAATGAGCAGTTCTTC
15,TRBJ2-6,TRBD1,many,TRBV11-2,CASSFRGRGVNVLTF,TGTGCCAGCAGCTTCAGGGGGCGTGGGGTCAACGTCCTGACTTTC
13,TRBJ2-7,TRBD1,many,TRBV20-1,CSARPGGSYEQYF,TGCAGTGCTAGACCAGGGGGCTCCTACGAGCAGTACTTC
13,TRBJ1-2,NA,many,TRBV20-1,CSAPPGGPQGYTF,TGCAGTGCCCCCCCCGGGGGCCCTCAGGGCTACACCTTC
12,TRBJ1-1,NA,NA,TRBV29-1,CSARPQNTEAFF,TGCAGCGCCCGCCCACAGAACACTGAAGCTTTCTTT
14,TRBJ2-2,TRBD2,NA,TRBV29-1,CSGLSGTNTGELFF,TGCAGCGGACTTAGCGGGACCAACACCGGGGAGCTGTTTTTT
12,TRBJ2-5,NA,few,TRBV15,CATSGLEETQYF,TGTGCCACCAGCGGTCTGGAGGAGACCCAGTACTTC
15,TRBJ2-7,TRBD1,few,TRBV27,CASSSPPGTGWEQYF,TGTGCCAGCAGTTCACCTCCAGGGACAGGGTGGGAGCAGTACTTC
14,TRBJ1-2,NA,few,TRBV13,CASSLDRADYGYTF,TGTGCCAGCAGCTTAGACAGGGCGGACTATGGCTACACCTTC
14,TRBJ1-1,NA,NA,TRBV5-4,CASSLPSRNTEAFF,TGTGCCAGCAGCTTGCCGAGCCGCAACACTGAAGCTTTCTTT
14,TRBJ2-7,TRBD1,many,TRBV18,CASSRTGGAYEQYF,TGTGCCAGCTCAAGGACAGGGGGCGCCTACGAGCAGTACTTC
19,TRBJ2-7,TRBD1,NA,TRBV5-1,CASSFELSTTGGMGYEQYF,TGCGCCAGCAGCTTTGAGCTCTCAACGACAGGGGGAATGGGCTACGAGCAGTACTTC
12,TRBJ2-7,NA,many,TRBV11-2,CASSLVFYEQYF,TGTGCCAGCAGCTTAGTATTCTACGAGCAGTACTTC
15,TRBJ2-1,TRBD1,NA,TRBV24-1,CATSDRQGSYNEQFF,TGTGCCACCAGTGACCGACAGGGCTCCTACAATGAGCAGTTCTTC
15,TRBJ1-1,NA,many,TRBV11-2,CASSYWDTKNTEAFF,TGTGCCAGCAGCTATTGGGACACAAAGAACACTGAAGCTTTCTTT
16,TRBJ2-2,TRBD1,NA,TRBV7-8,CASSLAQGANTGELFF,TGTGCCAGCAGCTTAGCGCAGGGGGCGAACACCGGGGAGCTGTTTTTT
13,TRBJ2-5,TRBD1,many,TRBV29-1,CSVGQGAGETQYF,TGCAGCGTTGGCCAGGGGGCCGGAGAGACCCAGTACTTC